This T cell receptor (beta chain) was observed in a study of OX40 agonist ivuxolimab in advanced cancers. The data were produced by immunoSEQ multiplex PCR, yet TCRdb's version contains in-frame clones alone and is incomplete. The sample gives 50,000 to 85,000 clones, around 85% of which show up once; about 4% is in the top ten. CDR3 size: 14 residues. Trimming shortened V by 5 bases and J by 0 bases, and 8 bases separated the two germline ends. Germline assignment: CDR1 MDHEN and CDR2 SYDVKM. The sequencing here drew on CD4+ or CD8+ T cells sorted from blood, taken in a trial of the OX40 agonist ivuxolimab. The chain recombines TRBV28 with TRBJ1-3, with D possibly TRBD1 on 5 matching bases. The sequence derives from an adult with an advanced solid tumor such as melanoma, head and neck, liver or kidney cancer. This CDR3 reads CASSRGSSGNTIYF. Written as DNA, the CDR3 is TGTGCCAGCAGTCGGGGCAGCTCTGGAAACACCATATATTTT. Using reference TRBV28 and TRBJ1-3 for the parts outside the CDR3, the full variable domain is DVKVTQSSRYLVKRTGEKVFLECVQDMDHENMFWYRQDPGLGLRLIYFSYDVKMKEKGDIPEGYSVSREKKERFSLILESASTNQTSMYLCASSRGSSGNTIYFGEGSWLTVV.